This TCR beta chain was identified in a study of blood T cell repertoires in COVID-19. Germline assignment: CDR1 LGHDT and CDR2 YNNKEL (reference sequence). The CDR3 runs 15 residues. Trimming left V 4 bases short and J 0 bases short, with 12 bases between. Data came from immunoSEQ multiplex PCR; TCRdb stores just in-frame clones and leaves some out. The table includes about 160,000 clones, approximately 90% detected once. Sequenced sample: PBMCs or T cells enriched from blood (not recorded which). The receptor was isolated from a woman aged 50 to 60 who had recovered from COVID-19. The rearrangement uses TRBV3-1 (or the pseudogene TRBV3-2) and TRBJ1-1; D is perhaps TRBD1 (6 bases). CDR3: CASSPQQGMNTEAFF. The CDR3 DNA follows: TGTGCCAGCAGCCCCCAGCAGGGGATGAACACTGAAGCTTTCTTT.